This TCR beta chain was identified in a study of cytomegalovirus exposure and HLA in healthy donors. Study observations and caveats: Cytomegalovirus status was reportedly diagnosed by the classifier with high sensitivity and specificity.

PCR primers comprised 60 Vbeta and 13 Jbeta primers. In the original workflow: A later analysis counted 65 million to 90 million unique TCR beta chains, about 11 million shared. Using immunoSEQ multiplex PCR, the repertoire was profiled, and TCRdb retains in-frame clones only, with some absent. V and J calls and clone size are given by that table; D and trimming were obtained from the DNA. The sample yields 130,000 or so clones, 75% seen once. Remarks on this clone: Its specificity is not known. Other DNA sequences from this sample encode an identical CDR3 as well.

This TCR derives from a man aged 40-50 years in good health and CMV-seronegative. The sequencing sample was made of PBMCs.

CDR3 DNA: TGTGCCAGTAGTTCCGGGCAGGGCGCCTACGAGCAGTACTTC. It translates to CASSSGQGAYEQYF. The chain carries TRBV19 and TRBJ2-7, with D perhaps TRBD1 (5 bases). The germline CDR1 and CDR2 sequences are LNHDA and SQIVND (reference sequence). The CDR3 covers 14 residues. Between the trimmed V and J ends, which lost 5 bases and 2 bases, there was a span of 13 bases. The variable domain in full, with the rest retrieved from reference TRBV19 and TRBJ2-7, is DGGITQSPKYLFRKEGQNVTLSCEQNLNHDAMYWYRQDPGQGLRLIYYSQIVNDFQKGDIAEGYSVSREKKESFPLTVTSAQKNPTAFYLCASSSGQGAYEQYFGPGTRLTVT.